This T cell receptor (beta chain) was retrieved from a study of beta chain features in type 1 diabetes. Turning to the study itself: In age, gender and cell yields, patients were similar to healthy donors.

cDNA synthesis used the whole RNA isolate, giving expressed TCRB sequences. Using immunoSEQ multiplex PCR, the repertoire was profiled, and TCRdb retains in-frame clones only, with some absent. Of just over 600,000 clones listed, 15% are singletons. The CDR3 extends over 18 amino acids. Germline lookup yields CDR1 SEHNR and CDR2 FQNEAQ (reference sequence). Trimming stripped 1 base from V and 0 bases from J, with 15 bases between. In this sample, this clone turned up a few times. The chain uses TRBV7-9 and TRBJ2-2; unclear D gene. Sequencing was performed on naive CD4+ T cells from blood. This receptor was identified in a man aged 18 to 30 in good health. The CDR3 region is CASSLGPLRSPNTGELFF. The CDR3 DNA reads TGTGCCAGCAGCTTAGGTCCCCTCCGCTCCCCGAACACCGGGGAGCTGTTTTTT.